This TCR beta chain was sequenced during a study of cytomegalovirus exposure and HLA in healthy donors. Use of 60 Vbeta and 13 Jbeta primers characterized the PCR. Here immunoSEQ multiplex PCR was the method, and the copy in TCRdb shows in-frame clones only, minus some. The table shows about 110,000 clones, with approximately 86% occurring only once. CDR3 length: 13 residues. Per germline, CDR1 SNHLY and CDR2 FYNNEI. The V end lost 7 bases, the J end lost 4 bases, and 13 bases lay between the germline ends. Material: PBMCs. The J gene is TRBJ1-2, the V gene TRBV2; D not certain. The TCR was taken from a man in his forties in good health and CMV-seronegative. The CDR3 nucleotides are TGTGCCAGCACTCCAGCGGAAGGCTATGGCTACACCTTC. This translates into CASTPAEGYGYTF.